This T cell receptor beta chain was sequenced in a study of T cell repertoires and leukemia-associated antigens. Whole-study results and caveats: Specificity and function of the expanded clones need further investigation. V, J, VDJ and CDR3 counts did not differ significantly among groups.

TCRdb called the 5' RACE reads again in MiXCR, with one record for every CDR3 protein. This sample has roughly 12,000 distinct CDR3 sequences, with 35% to 45% found just once. CD3+ T cells were rested overnight without fetal bovine serum. In this sample, this clonotype is medium-sized. Its antigen is currently unknown. Sequencing was performed on CD3+ T cells sorted from blood and cultured. The sequence was obtained from a female donor in good health.

Here the CDR3 reads CSARDWVLAEGETQYF. The CDR3 DNA reads as TGCAGTGCTAGAGATTGGGTACTAGCAGAGGGGGAGACCCAGTACTTC. The V gene is TRBV20-1, the J gene TRBJ2-5; TRBD2 might be the D (6 bases). Trimming shortened V by 0 bases and J by 5 bases, and 19 bases separated the two germline ends. Per the germline V gene, CDR1 is DFQATT and CDR2 is SNEGSKA (reference sequence). The CDR3 loop spans 16 amino acids.